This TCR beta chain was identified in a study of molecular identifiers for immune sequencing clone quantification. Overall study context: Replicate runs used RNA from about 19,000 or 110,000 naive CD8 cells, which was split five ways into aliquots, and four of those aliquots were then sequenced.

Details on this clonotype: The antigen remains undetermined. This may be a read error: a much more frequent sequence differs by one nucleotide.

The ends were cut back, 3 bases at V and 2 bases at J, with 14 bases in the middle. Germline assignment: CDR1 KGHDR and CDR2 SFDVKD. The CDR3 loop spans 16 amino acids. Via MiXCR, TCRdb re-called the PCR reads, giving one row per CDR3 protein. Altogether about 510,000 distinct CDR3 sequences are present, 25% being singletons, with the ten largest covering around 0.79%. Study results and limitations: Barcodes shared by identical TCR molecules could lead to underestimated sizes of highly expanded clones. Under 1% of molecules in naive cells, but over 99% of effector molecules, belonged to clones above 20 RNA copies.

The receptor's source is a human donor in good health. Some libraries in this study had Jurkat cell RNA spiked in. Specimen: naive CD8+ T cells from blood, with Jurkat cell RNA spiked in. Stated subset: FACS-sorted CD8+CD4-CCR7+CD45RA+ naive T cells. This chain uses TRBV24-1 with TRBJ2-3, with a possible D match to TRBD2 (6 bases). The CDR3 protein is CATSDGTAGFTDTQYF. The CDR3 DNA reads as TGTGCCACCAGTGATGGTACAGCGGGCTTCACAGATACGCAGTATTTT.